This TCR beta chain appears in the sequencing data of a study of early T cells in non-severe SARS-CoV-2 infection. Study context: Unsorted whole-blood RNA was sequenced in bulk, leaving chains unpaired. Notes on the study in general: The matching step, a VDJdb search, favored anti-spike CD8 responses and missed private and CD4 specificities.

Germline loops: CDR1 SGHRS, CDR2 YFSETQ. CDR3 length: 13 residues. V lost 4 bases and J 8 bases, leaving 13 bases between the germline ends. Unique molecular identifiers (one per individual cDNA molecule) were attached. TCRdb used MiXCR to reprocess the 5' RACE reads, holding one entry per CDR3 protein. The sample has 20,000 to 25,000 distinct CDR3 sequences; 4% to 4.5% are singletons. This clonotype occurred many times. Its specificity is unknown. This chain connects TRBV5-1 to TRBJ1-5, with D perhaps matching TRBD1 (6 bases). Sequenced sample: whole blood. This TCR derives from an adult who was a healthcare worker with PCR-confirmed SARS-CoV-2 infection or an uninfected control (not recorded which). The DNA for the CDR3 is TGCGCCAGCAGCCCCGGGGGCGGCGAGCCCCAGCATTTT. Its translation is CASSPGGGEPQHF.